This TCR beta chain stems from a study of CD8 T cells in Susac syndrome. Whole-study context: Patients with Susac syndrome were, at the time of blood collection, therapy-naive, maintained on corticosteroids, or maintained on intravenous immunoglobulin alone.

The T cells that were sequenced for TCR beta were CD8+ and CD4+ cells from blood. Susac syndrome patients met recently defined diagnostic criteria for definite or probable disease. Concerning this clonotype itself: What it recognizes is unknown.

General observations from the study: In its TCR sequencing and HLA analysis, the study acknowledged that the number of individuals was relatively small.

The germline V gene encodes CDR1 LGHDT and CDR2 YNNKEL (reference sequence). The CDR3 consists of 15 residues. The germline V and J ends were trimmed by 5 bases and 2 bases, with 15 bases remaining between them. The RNA input was roughly 0.45 to 1 ug, and it was reverse transcribed with random hexamers. Via MiXCR, TCRdb re-called the immunoSEQ multiplex PCR reads, giving one row per CDR3 protein. This table holds 170,000 or so distinct CDR3 sequences, roughly 95% found once. The rearrangement joins TRBV3-1 to TRBJ2-5, with D hard to call. The sequence was obtained from a human donor with Susac syndrome. The sample was CD4+ T cells from PBMCs. CDR3 sequence (DNA): TGTGCCAGCAGCTCCTCTCCGTGGGGTCAAGAGACCCAGTACTTC. Translated: CASSSSPWGQETQYF.